This T cell receptor beta chain was retrieved from a study of T cell repertoires in ileal Crohn's disease. Study overall: About half of patients got postoperative therapy: roughly 12 thiopurines, roughly 19 anti-TNF. Study results and caveats: Sorted CD8 T cells held more high-frequency clones than CD4. Compared with non-smokers, active smokers at surgery showed more clonal expansions.

V lost 6 bases, J lost 1 base, and 13 bases lay in between. There are 14 residues in the CDR3. CDR1 is SGHKS, CDR2 YYEKEE, per germline (reference sequence). Time point: neoterminal ileum biopsy at postoperative endoscopy, about 6 months after surgery. As to this clone: Its matching antigen is unknown.

TCRB immunosequencing input was five hundred nanograms of biopsy DNA per sample. Measured with immunoSEQ multiplex PCR; TCRdb has only the in-frame clones, and not every one. The table lists 10,000 to 15,000 clones, around 83% of them singletons. The chain links TRBV5-5 to TRBJ1-1; tentatively, D is TRBD1 (6 bases). Source material: ileal tissue. The source of this sequence is an adult with Crohn's disease. CDR3: CASTWGPGNTEAFF. The CDR3 coding sequence is TGTGCCAGCACCTGGGGGCCCGGGAACACTGAAGCTTTCTTT.